A single TCR beta chain is shown here with its context. These data belong to a study of blood T cell repertoires in COVID-19. Study-level information: In each case, the material was cDNA or gDNA derived from T cells, B-cell-depleted T cells, or PBMCs.

The germline gives CDR1 LGHDT, CDR2 YNNKEL (reference sequence). The CDR3 has 18 residues. Trimming took 5 bases from V and 9 from J; bases not matched to a gene: 16. In the authors' workflow: The assay estimated nucleated cells by amplifying reference gene primers. TCRdb's table, derived via immunoSEQ multiplex PCR, lists solely in-frame clones and lacks some. V and J calls and clone size come straight from that table; D and trimming were deduced from the DNA. The sample carries approximately 58,000 clones, more than 75% recorded once. This receptor was taken from a man aged 40-50 years with active COVID-19. The chain links TRBV3-1 (or the pseudogene TRBV3-2) to TRBJ2-1; 13 positions agree with TRBD2. The sample was peripheral blood. This CDR3 reads CASSSGTSGTLILGEQFF. The DNA for the CDR3 is TGTGCCAGCAGCTCCGGGACTAGCGGGACCCTGATATTGGGTGAGCAGTTCTTC.